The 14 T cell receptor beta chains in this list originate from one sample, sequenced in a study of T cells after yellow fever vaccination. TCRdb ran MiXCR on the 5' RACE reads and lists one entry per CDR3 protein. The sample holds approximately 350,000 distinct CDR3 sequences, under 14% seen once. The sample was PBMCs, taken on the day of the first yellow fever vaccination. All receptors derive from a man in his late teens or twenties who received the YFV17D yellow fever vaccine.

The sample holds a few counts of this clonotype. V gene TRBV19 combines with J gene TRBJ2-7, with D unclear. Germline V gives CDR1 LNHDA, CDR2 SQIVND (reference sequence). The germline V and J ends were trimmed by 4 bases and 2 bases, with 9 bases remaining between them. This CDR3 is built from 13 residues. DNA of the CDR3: TGTGCCAGTAGTACCCCGCCGACCTACGAGCAGTACTTC. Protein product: CASSTPPTYEQYF.

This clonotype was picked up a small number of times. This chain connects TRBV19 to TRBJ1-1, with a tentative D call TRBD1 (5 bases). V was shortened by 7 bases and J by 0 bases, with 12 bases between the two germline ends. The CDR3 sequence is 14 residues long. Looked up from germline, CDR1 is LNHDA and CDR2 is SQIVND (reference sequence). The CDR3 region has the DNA TGTGCCAGTAACATACCAGGGCTGAACACTGAAGCTTTCTTT. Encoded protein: CASNIPGLNTEAFF.

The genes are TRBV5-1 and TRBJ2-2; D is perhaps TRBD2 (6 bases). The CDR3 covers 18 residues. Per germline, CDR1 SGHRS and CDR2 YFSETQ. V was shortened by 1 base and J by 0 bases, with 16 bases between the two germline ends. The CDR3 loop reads CASSLNPRGNANTGELFF. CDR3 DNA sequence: TGCGCCAGCAGCTTGAACCCCCGCGGGAACGCGAACACCGGGGAGCTGTTTTTT.

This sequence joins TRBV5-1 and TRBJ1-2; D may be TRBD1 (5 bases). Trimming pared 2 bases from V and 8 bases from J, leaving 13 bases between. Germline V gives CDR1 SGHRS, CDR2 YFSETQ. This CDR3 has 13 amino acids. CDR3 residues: CASSFGGDRGYTF. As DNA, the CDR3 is TGCGCCAGCAGCTTCGGGGGGGATCGAGGCTACACCTTC.

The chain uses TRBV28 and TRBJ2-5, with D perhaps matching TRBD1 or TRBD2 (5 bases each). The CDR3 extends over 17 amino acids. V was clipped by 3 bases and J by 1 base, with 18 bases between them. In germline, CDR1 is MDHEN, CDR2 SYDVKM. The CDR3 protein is CASSFRGKGVAQETQYF. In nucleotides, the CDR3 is TGTGCCAGCAGTTTTCGAGGGAAAGGGGTTGCCCAAGAGACCCAGTACTTC.

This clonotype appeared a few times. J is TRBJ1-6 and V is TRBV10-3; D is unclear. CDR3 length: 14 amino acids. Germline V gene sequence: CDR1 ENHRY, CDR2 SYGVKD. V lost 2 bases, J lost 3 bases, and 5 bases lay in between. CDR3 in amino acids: CAISELSYNSPLHF. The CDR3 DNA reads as TGTGCCATCAGTGAGCTGAGCTATAATTCACCCCTCCACTTT.

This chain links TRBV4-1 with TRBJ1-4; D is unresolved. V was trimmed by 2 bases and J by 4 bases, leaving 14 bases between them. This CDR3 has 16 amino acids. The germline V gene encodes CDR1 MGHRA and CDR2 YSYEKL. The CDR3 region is CASSQQRRASNEKLFF. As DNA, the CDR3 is TGCGCCAGCAGCCAACAGAGAAGAGCCAGTAATGAAAAACTGTTTTTT.

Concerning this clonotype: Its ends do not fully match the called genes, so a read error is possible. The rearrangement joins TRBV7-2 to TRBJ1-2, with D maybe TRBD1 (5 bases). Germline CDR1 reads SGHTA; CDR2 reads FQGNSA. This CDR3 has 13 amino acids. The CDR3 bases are TGTGCCAGCAGCTTAAATTCCAAAACAGGCCTTCTCTTC. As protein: CASSLNSKTGLLF. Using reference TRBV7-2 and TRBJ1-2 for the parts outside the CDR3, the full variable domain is GAGVSQSPSNKVTEKGKDVELRCDPISGHTALYWYRQSLGQGLEFLIYFQGNSAPDKSGLPSDRFSAERTGGSVSTLTIQRTQQEDSAVYLCASSLNSKTGLLFGSGTRLTVV.

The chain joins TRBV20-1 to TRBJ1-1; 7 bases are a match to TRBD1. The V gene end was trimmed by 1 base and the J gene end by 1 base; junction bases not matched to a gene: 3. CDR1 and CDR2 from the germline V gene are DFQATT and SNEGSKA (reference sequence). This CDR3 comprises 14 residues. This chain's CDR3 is CSARAGGGNTEAFF. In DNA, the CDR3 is TGCAGTGCTAGAGCAGGGGGAGGGAACACTGAAGCTTTCTTT.

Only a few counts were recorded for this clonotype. The CDR3 DNA sequence: TGCGCCAGCAGCCAAGGACAGGGGCCCCACGAGACCCAGTACTTC. Translated, it gives CASSQGQGPHETQYF. The rearrangement uses TRBV4-3 and TRBJ2-5; 8 bases are a match to TRBD1. Germline CDR1 is LGHNA and CDR2 is YSLEER. The CDR3 consists of 15 residues. V shed 1 base, J shed 5 bases, and the junction held 6 bases outside the gene matches.

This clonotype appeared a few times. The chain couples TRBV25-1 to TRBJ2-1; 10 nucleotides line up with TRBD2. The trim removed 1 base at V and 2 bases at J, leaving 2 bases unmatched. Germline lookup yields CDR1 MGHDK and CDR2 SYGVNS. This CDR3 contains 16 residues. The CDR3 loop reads CASSEFLAGAYNEQFF. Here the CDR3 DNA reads TGTGCCAGCAGTGAATTTCTAGCGGGGGCCTACAATGAGCAGTTCTTC.

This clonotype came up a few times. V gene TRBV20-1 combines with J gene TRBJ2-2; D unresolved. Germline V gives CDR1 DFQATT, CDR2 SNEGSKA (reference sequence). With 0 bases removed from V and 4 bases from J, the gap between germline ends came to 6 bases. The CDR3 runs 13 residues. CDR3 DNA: TGCAGTGCTAGAGAGGTTAGCACCGGGGAGCTGTTTTTT. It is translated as CSAREVSTGELFF.

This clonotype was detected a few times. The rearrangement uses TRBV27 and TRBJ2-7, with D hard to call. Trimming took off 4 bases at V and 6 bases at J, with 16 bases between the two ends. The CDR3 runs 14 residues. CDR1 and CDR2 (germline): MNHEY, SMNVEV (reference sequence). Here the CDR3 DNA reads TGTGCCAGCAGTTCCCGCGACACCCGGCGCGAGCAGTACTTC. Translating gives CASSSRDTRREQYF.

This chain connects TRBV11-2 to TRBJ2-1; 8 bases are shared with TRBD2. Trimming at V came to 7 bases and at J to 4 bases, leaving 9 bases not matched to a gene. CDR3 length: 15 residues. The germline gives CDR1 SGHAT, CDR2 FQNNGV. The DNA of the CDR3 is TGTGCCAGCACCAGAGCGGGGGACCTTTACAATGAGCAGTTCTTC. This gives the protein CASTRAGDLYNEQFF.